A selection of T cell receptor beta chains follows, all from one sample in a study of Ad26.COV2.S vaccination and SARS-CoV-2 variants. Repertoires were generated with immunoSEQ multiplex PCR, while TCRdb's copy carries only in-frame clones and drops some. The sample lists tens of thousands of clones; around 83% were seen once. The sequencing used peripheral blood, collected after recovery from COVID-19. These receptors all stem from a human donor who had recovered from COVID-19. Both conserved end residues are part of each CDR3. D genes are given only for firm matches. The size entry is marked missing in some rows and otherwise reads once, few, many or a size class.

>TRBV12-3/TRBV12-4|TRBJ2-3|TRBD1|-
CASSWTGRDTQYF
TGTGCCAGCAGCTGGACAGGGAGAGATACGCAGTATTTT
>TRBV5-5|TRBJ1-1|TRBD1|-
CASSWGQGATEAFF
TGTGCCAGCAGCTGGGGACAGGGGGCCACTGAAGCTTTCTTT
>TRBV3-1/TRBV3-2|TRBJ2-1|-|-
CASSQRTELGEQFF
TGTGCCAGCAGCCAGAGGACGGAACTGGGGGAGCAGTTCTTC
>TRBV11-2|TRBJ2-5|TRBD1|-
CASSPQGVSQYF
TGTGCCAGCAGCCCCCAGGGGGTGTCGCAGTACTTC
>TRBV7-2|TRBJ2-7|TRBD2|-
CASGLAGVQYF
TGTGCTTCGGGGCTAGCGGGCGTGCAGTACTTC
>TRBV28|TRBJ2-3|TRBD2|-
CASSFGGLVGGTDTQYF
TGTGCCAGCAGTTTCGGGGGACTAGTCGGGGGCACAGATACGCAGTATTTT
>TRBV19|TRBJ1-1|TRBD1|once
CAIGDRAEAFF
TGTGCCATCGGGGACAGGGCTGAAGCTTTCTTT
>TRBV7-9|TRBJ1-2|-|-
CASSLEGDGYTF
TGTGCCAGCAGCTTAGAGGGGGACGGCTACACCTTC
>TRBV7-9|TRBJ2-3|-|-
CASSFYPVTDTQYF
TGTGCCAGCAGCTTTTATCCGGTCACAGATACGCAGTATTTT
>TRBV2|TRBJ1-2|TRBD1|-
CASREGWGTGDGYTF
TGTGCCAGCAGGGAAGGTTGGGGGACAGGGGATGGCTACACCTTC
>TRBV9|TRBJ1-4|-|-
CASSVKGVDEKLFF
TGTGCCAGCAGCGTAAAGGGGGTAGACGAAAAACTGTTTTTT
>TRBV24-1|TRBJ2-5|TRBD2|-
CATSDPRGGKQETQYF
TGTGCCACCAGTGATCCCCGGGGGGGGAAACAAGAGACCCAGTACTTC
>TRBV6-2/TRBV6-3|TRBJ2-7|-|-
CASRPLIGSGSYEQYF
TGTGCCAGCAGACCTCTGATTGGGAGTGGATCCTACGAGCAGTACTTC
>TRBV6-2/TRBV6-3|TRBJ1-5|-|-
CASSISARTDNQPQHF
TGTGCCAGCAGTATATCTGCTCGGACAGACAATCAGCCCCAGCATTTT
>TRBV6-5|TRBJ1-4|-|-
CATRGRGAEGEKLFF
TGTGCCACCCGGGGGAGGGGGGCAGAAGGTGAAAAACTGTTTTTT
>TRBV6-1|TRBJ1-4|-|-
CASSENRVTNEKLFF
TGTGCCAGCAGTGAAAACAGGGTTACTAATGAAAAACTGTTTTTT
>TRBV9|TRBJ2-5|-|-
CASSVGAEQETQYF
TGTGCCAGCAGCGTAGGGGCCGAACAAGAGACCCAGTACTTC
>TRBV20-1|TRBJ1-1|-|-
CSASNPKAGGTEAFF
TGCAGTGCTAGTAATCCTAAGGCAGGTGGTACTGAAGCTTTCTTT
>TRBV9|TRBJ2-3|-|-
CASSVGDTNTDTQYF
TGTGCCAGCAGCGTAGGGGACACTAACACAGATACGCAGTATTTT
>TRBV10-3|TRBJ2-7|-|-
CAISESTGSVYEQYF
TGTGCCATCAGTGAGTCCACAGGGTCAGTTTACGAGCAGTACTTC
>TRBV30|TRBJ2-2|-|-
CAWSVHGTGELFF
TGTGCCTGGAGTGTACATGGGACCGGGGAGCTGTTTTTT
>TRBV7-9|TRBJ2-1|-|-
CASRTSDRSSYNEQFF
TGTGCCAGCAGGACAAGTGACAGGAGCTCCTACAATGAGCAGTTCTTC
>TRBV5-8|TRBJ2-4|-|-
CASSLRWGGLAKNIQYF
TGTGCCAGCAGCTTGCGTTGGGGGGGGCTAGCCAAAAACATTCAGTACTTC
>TRBV4-1|TRBJ2-2|-|-
CASSQDVAYTGELFF
TGCGCCAGCAGCCAAGATGTCGCCTATACCGGGGAGCTGTTTTTT
>TRBV6-2/TRBV6-3|TRBJ1-5|-|-
CASSLGLRGNQPQHF
TGTGCCAGCAGTTTGGGACTCAGGGGCAATCAGCCCCAGCATTTT
>TRBV29-1|TRBJ1-6|-|-
CSVSPGYGPNSPLHF
TGCAGCGTATCCCCAGGGTATGGCCCGAATTCACCCCTCCACTTT
>TRBV7-9|TRBJ1-2|-|-
CASSFGTTANYGYTF
TGTGCCAGCAGCTTCGGGACTACGGCGAACTATGGCTACACCTTC
>TRBV27|TRBJ1-5|TRBD1|-
CASGTGFSNQPQHF
TGTGCCAGCGGGACAGGGTTTAGCAATCAGCCCCAGCATTTT
>TRBV15|TRBJ2-1|TRBD2|-
CATSREPRGNNEQFF
TGTGCCACCAGCAGAGAACCGCGGGGGAACAATGAGCAGTTCTTC
>TRBV19|TRBJ2-3|-|-
CASSISADTQYF
TGTGCCAGTAGTATATCAGCTGATACGCAGTATTTT
>TRBV7-9|TRBJ1-2|-|-
CASSRGQNGYTF
TGTGCCAGCAGCCGAGGTCAGAATGGCTACACCTTC
>TRBV10-3|TRBJ1-1|-|-
CAISASGTPGTEAFF
TGTGCCATCAGTGCGTCCGGGACGCCGGGAACTGAAGCTTTCTTT
>TRBV5-6|TRBJ1-5|TRBD1|-
CASSRTGDNQPQHF
TGTGCCAGCAGCCGGACAGGGGACAATCAGCCCCAGCATTTT
>TRBV5-1|TRBJ2-1|TRBD2|-
CASSLEVAGVAEQFF
TGCGCCAGCAGCTTGGAGGTAGCGGGAGTGGCTGAGCAGTTCTTC
>TRBV27|TRBJ1-1|TRBD1|few
CASSLRSGDRGNTEAFF
TGTGCCAGCAGTTTACGGAGTGGGGACAGGGGAAACACTGAAGCTTTCTTT
>TRBV14|TRBJ1-6|-|-
CASNPGHGGISPLHF
TGTGCCAGCAACCCGGGACACGGAGGGATCTCACCCCTCCACTTT
>TRBV10-2|TRBJ1-2|TRBD1|-
CASSRRVLLKEAGGAGGYTF
TGCGCCAGCAGTCGGAGGGTTTTACTAAAAGAGGCAGGGGGCGCAGGTGGCTACACCTTC
>TRBV7-2|TRBJ1-5|TRBD1|-
CASSFLGQGFQPQHF
TGTGCCAGCAGCTTCTTGGGACAGGGGTTTCAGCCCCAGCATTTT
>TRBV9|TRBJ1-2|TRBD1|-
CASSMTGYQQQGYTF
TGTGCCAGCAGCATGACAGGGTACCAGCAGCAGGGCTACACCTTC
>TRBV6-4|TRBJ1-2|-|-
CASSDPKGGFYGYTF
TGTGCCAGCAGTGACCCAAAGGGGGGATTCTATGGCTACACCTTC
>TRBV19|TRBJ2-1|TRBD2|-
CASSTQRGTYNEQFF
TGTGCCAGTAGTACACAGCGGGGAACCTACAATGAGCAGTTCTTC
>TRBV20-1|TRBJ1-2|-|-
CSARLGHGYTF
TGCAGTGCTAGATTGGGACATGGCTACACCTTC
>TRBV18|TRBJ1-1|-|-
CASSPQELNTEAFF
TGTGCCAGCTCACCACAGGAATTGAACACTGAAGCTTTCTTT
>TRBV19|TRBJ1-1|-|-
CASKTTGINTEAFF
TGTGCCAGTAAGACTACAGGGATCAACACTGAAGCTTTCTTT
>TRBV19|TRBJ1-5|-|-
CASSIDGINQPQHF
TGTGCCAGTAGTATAGACGGGATCAATCAGCCCCAGCATTTT
>TRBV5-5|TRBJ2-1|TRBD2|once
CASSFRRREYSEQFF
TGTGCCAGCAGCTTCCGGAGGCGGGAGTATAGTGAGCAGTTCTTC
>TRBV7-9|TRBJ2-1|TRBD2|-
CASSLPLRLAGMYNEQFF
TGTGCCAGCAGCCTCCCCTTGCGGCTAGCGGGAATGTACAATGAGCAGTTCTTC
>TRBV11-3|TRBJ2-1|TRBD2|-
CASSLREGSSYNEQFF
TGTGCCAGCAGCCTACGGGAGGGTAGCTCCTACAATGAGCAGTTCTTC
>TRBV6-5|TRBJ1-5|-|once
CASSATVLSNQPQHF
TGTGCCAGCAGCGCCACAGTACTTAGCAATCAGCCCCAGCATTTT
>TRBV19|TRBJ1-1|TRBD1|-
CASSIGGRGGSEAFF
TGTGCCAGTAGTATTGGTGGCAGGGGGGGATCTGAAGCTTTCTTT
>TRBV29-1|TRBJ1-1|-|-
CSVLPGQWMNTEAFF
TGCAGCGTTCTTCCGGGACAATGGATGAACACTGAAGCTTTCTTT
>TRBV18|TRBJ1-5|TRBD1|-
CASSTGVGQPQHF
TGTGCCAGCTCGACAGGGGTTGGTCAGCCCCAGCATTTT
>TRBV15|TRBJ1-1|-|-
CATSRDSRGMNTEAFF
TGTGCCACCAGCAGAGATAGCAGGGGCATGAACACTGAAGCTTTCTTT
>TRBV9|TRBJ1-1|-|-
CASSGGAEAFF
TGTGCCAGCTCGGGAGGCGCTGAAGCTTTCTTT
>TRBV5-8|TRBJ1-1|TRBD1|few
CASSFRDSLNTEAFF
TGTGCCAGCAGCTTCCGGGACAGCCTTAACACTGAAGCTTTCTTT
>TRBV5-1|TRBJ1-4|-|-
CASTKGTVVATNEKLFF
TGCGCCAGCACCAAAGGGACCGTAGTTGCAACTAATGAAAAACTGTTTTTT
>TRBV5-1|TRBJ2-2|-|-
CASSLASATNTGELFF
TGCGCCAGCAGCTTGGCGTCAGCTACGAACACCGGGGAGCTGTTTTTT
>TRBV30|TRBJ1-6|-|-
CAWIGSAGSSYNSPLHF
TGTGCCTGGATAGGGTCTGCCGGGAGCTCCTATAATTCACCCCTCCACTTT